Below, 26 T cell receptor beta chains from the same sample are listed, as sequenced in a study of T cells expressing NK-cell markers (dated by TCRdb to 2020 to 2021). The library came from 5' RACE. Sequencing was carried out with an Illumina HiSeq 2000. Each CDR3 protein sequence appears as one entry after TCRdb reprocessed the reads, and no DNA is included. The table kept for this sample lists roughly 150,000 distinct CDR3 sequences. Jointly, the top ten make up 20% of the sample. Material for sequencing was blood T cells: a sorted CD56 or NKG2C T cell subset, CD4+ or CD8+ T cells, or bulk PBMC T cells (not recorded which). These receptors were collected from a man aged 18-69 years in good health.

The chain's CDR3 is CASSQDGRGGYYNEQFF. The genes are TRBV4-1 and TRBJ2-1; TCRdb's D gene call, TRBD2, goes unchecked for lack of DNA. The CDR3 consists of 17 residues. Germline values: CDR1 MGHRA, CDR2 YSYEKL.

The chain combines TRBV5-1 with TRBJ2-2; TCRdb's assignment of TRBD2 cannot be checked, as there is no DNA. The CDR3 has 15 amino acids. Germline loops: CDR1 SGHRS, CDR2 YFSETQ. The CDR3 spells CASSLETAEGGELFF.

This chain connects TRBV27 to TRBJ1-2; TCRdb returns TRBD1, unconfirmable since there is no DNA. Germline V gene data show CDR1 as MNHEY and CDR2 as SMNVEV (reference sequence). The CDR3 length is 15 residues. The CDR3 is CASSLSSGGVNGYTF.

CDR3 sequence: CASSLGLDATNEKLFF. The rearrangement uses TRBV13 and TRBJ1-4. Per the germline V gene, CDR1 is PRHDT and CDR2 is FYEKMQ (reference sequence). This CDR3 has 16 amino acids.

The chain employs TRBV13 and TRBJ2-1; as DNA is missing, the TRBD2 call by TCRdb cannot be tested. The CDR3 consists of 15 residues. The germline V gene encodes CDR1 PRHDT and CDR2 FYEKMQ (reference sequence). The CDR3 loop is CASSPGLGASNEQFF. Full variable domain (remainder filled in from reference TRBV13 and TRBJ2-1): AAGVIQSPRHLIKEKRETATLKCYPIPRHDTVYWYQQGPGQDPQFLISFYEKMQSDKGSIPDRFSAQQFSDYHSELNMSSLELGDSALYFCASSPGLGASNEQFFGPGTRLTVL.

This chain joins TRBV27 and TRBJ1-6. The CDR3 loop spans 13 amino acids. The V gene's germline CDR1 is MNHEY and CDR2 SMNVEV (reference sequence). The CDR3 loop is CASSLSANWALHF.

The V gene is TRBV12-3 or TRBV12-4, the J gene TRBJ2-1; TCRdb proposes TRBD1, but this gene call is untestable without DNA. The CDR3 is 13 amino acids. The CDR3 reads CASSPGQISEQFF.

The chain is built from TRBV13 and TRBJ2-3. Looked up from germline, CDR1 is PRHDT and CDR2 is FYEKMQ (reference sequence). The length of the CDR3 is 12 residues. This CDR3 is CASSLMTDTQYF.

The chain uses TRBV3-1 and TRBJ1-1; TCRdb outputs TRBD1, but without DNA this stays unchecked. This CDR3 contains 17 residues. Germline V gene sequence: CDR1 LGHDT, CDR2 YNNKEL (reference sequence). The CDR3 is CASSQEAATGLGTEAFF.

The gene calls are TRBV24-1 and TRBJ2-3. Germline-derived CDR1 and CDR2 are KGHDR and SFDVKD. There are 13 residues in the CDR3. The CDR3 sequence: CATSDPYTDTQYF.

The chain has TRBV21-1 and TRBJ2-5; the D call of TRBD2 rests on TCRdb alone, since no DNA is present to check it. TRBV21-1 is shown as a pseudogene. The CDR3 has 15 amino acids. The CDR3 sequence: CASSKKGGWGETQYF.

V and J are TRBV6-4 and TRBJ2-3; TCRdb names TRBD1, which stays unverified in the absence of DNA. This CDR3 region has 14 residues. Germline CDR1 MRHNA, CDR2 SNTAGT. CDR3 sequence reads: CASSRGVDTDTQYF.

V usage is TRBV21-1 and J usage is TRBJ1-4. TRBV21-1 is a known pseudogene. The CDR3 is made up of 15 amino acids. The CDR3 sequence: CASSSLGGEGEKLFF.

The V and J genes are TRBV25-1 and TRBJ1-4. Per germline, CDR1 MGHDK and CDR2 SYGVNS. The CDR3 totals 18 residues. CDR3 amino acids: CASSNWAGEAPTNEKLFF.

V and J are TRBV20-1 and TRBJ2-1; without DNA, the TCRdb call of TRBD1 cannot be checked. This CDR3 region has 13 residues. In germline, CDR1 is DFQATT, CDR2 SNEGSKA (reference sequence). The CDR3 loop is CSAREGDPGEQFF.

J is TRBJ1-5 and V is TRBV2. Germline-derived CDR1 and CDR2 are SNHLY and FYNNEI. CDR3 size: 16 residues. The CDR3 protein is CASSERAADSNQPQHF.

The CDR3 reads CASSQADRGPNTEAFF. The chain combines TRBV3-1 with TRBJ1-1; without DNA, the TCRdb call of TRBD1 cannot be checked. This CDR3 is built from 16 residues. Germline V gene lookup returns CDR1 LGHDT and CDR2 YNNKEL (reference sequence).

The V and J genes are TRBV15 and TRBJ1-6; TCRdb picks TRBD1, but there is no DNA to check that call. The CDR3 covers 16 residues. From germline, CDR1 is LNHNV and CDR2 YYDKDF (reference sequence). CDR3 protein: CATSRAPLGYNSPLHF.

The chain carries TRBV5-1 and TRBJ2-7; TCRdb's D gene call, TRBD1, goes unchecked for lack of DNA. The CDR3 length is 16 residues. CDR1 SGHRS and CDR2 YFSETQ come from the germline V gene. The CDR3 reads CASSLAEAGGLYEQYF.

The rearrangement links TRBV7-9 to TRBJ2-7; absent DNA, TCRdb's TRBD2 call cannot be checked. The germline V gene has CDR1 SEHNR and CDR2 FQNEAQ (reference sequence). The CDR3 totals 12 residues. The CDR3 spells CASSLGRDEQYF.

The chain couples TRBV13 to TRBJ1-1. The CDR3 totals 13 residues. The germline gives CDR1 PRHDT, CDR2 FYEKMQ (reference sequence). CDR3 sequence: CASSLHPNTEAFF.

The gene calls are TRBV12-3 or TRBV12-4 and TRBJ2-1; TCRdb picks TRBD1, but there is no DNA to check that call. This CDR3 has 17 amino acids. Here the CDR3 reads CASSFLVGAGFSDEQFF.

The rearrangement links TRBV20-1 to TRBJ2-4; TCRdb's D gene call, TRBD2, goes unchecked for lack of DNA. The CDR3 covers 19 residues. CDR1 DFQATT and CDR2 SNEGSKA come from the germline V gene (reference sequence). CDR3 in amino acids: CSARPGLAGDLLAKNIQYF.

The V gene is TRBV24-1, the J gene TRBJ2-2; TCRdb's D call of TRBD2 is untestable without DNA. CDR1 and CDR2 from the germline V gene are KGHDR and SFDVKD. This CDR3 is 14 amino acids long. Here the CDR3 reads CATSDLREAGELFF.

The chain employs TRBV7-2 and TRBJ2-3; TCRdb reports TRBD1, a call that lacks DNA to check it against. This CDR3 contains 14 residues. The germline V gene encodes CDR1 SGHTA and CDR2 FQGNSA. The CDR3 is CASRGGGVTDTQYF. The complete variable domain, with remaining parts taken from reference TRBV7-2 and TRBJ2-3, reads GAGVSQSPSNKVTEKGKDVELRCDPISGHTALYWYRQSLGQGLEFLIYFQGNSAPDKSGLPSDRFSAERTGGSVSTLTIQRTQQEDSAVYLCASRGGGVTDTQYFGPGTRLTVL.

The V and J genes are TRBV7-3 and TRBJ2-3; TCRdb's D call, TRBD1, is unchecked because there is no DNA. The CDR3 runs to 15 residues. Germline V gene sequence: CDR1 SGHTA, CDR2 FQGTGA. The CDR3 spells CASSASGGITDTQYF.